These 3 T cell receptor beta chains share one sample of origin, sequenced in a study of tumor-infiltrating lymphocytes in oesophageal squamous cell carcinoma. TCRdb analysed the PCR reads with MiXCR anew, one entry per CDR3 protein. The sample shows just under 20,000 distinct CDR3 sequences, around 38% of them seen only once. Input material: normal esophageal tissue next to the tumor. The source is a male donor with esophageal squamous cell carcinoma.

In regard to this clonotype: The conserved final phenylalanine or tryptophan is absent from the CDR3, which likely points to a read error. Because the CDR3's place on the DNA is in doubt, the DNA is left out and the CDR3 is given as listed by TCRdb. The chain uses TRBV7-3 and TRBJ2-6; the D call TRBD1 from the table was never checked on the DNA. Including both end residues, the CDR3 is 15 amino acids long. Germline lookup yields CDR1 SGHTA and CDR2 FQGTGA. Here the CDR3 reads CASSPQGNYEQYFGN.

This clonotype showed up just a few times. Because the CDR3 is missing its conserved closing phenylalanine or tryptophan, this is likely a read error. Because the CDR3's place on the DNA is in doubt, the DNA is left out and the CDR3 is given as listed by TCRdb. The chain uses TRBV12-3 or TRBV12-4 and TRBJ2-1. The CDR3 length is 14 residues, termini included. CDR3 loop: CASSSGNYGYTFGS.

This clonotype has at least ten counts. V and J are TRBV12-3 or TRBV12-4 and TRBJ1-1; possible D gene TRBD1, 6 bases. The ends were cut back, 7 bases at V and 3 bases at J, with 24 bases in the middle. The CDR3 totals 17 residues. CDR3 loop: CASILFEQGSGDTEAFF. In DNA form, the CDR3 reads TGTGCCAGCATCCTTTTCGAACAGGGTAGCGGGGACACTGAAGCTTTCTTT.